This T cell receptor (beta chain) derives from a study of shared clonotypes between healthy human individuals. The CDR3 extends over 14 amino acids. Germline loops: CDR1 SNHLY, CDR2 FYNNEI. Trimming left V 6 bases short and J 1 base short, with 12 bases between. Libraries were prepared by immunoSEQ multiplex PCR; TCRdb keeps only in-frame clonotypes and omits some of them. The table includes about 2.5 million clones, 80% to 95% detected once. The sequenced sample consisted of naive CD4+ T cells from PBMCs. Subset indicated: CD45RA+ positively selected. This receptor was identified in a man aged 18 to 29 in good health. Some clones in this sample may be carry-over from other donors' samples. The chain recombines TRBV2 with TRBJ2-5, with D possibly being TRBD2 (6 bases). The CDR3: CASSLTTSQETQYF. CDR3 DNA: TGTGCCAGCAGCCTAACGACTAGCCAAGAGACCCAGTACTTC.